This TCR beta chain was found in a study of OX40 agonist ivuxolimab in advanced cancers. Overall study context: Therapy given before enrollment (anti-PD-1, anti-PD-L1 or anti-CTLA-4) was allowed, and roughly 42% had some.

Systemic immunosuppression or a history of autoimmune disease excluded patients. The V and J ends lost 1 base and 5 bases respectively, with 21 bases between them. Per germline, CDR1 SGHAT and CDR2 FQNNGV. The CDR3 is made up of 17 amino acids. The repertoire was sequenced with immunoSEQ multiplex PCR; TCRdb's copy has only in-frame clones and lacks some. Of about 65,000 clones in the sample, around 87% are singletons; the top ten hold 0.3% to 0.45%. The receptor's source is an adult with an advanced solid tumor such as melanoma, head and neck, liver or kidney cancer. Sequenced here: CD4+ or CD8+ T cells sorted from blood, sampled in a trial of the OX40 agonist ivuxolimab. The chain employs TRBV11-2 and TRBJ2-7; a possible D gene is TRBD1 (6 bases). CDR3 region: CASSLGGRYKGSDEQYF. In nucleotides, the CDR3 is TGTGCCAGCAGCTTAGGGGGGCGATACAAGGGGTCGGACGAGCAGTACTTC.